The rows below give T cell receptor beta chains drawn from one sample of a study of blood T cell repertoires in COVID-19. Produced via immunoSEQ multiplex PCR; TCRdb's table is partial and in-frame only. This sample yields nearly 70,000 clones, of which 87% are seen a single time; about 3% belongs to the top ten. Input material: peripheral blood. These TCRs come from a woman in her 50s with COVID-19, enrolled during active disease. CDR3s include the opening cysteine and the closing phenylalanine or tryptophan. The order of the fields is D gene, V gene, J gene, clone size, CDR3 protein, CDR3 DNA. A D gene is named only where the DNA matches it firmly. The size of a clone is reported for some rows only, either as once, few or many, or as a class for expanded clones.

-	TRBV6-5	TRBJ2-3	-	CASSYQGRWGTDTQYF	TGTGCCAGCAGTTACCAGGGTCGATGGGGCACAGATACGCAGTATTTT
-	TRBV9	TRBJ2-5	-	CASSLPGDGRETQYF	TGTGCCAGCAGCCTCCCCGGGGACGGGAGAGAGACCCAGTACTTC
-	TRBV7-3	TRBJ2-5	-	CASSLSGGQETQYF	TGTGCCAGCAGCTTATCCGGCGGTCAAGAGACCCAGTACTTC
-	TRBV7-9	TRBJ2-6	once	CASSQYGGTGANVLTF	TGTGCCAGCAGCCAATACGGCGGAACTGGGGCCAACGTCCTGACTTTC
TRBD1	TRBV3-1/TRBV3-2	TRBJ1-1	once	CASSLEGARNTEAFF	TGTGCCAGCAGCCTAGAGGGGGCGCGCAACACTGAAGCTTTCTTT
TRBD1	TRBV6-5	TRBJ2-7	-	CASSWGQGYEQYF	TGTGCCAGCAGTTGGGGACAGGGGTACGAGCAGTACTTC
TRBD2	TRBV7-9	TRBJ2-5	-	CASSYPASGFQETQYF	TGTGCCAGCAGCTACCCGGCTAGCGGGTTTCAAGAGACCCAGTACTTC
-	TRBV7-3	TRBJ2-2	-	CASSLGGNTGELFF	TGTGCCAGCAGCTTAGGCGGGAACACCGGGGAGCTGTTTTTT
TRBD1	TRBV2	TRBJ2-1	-	CASSEAGGNEQFF	TGTGCCAGCAGTGAGGCAGGGGGAAATGAGCAGTTCTTC
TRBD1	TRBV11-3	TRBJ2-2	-	CASSLGTGNTGELFF	TGTGCCAGCAGCTTAGGGACAGGGAACACCGGGGAGCTGTTTTTT
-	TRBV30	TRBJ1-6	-	CAWKGTSNSPLHF	TGTGCCTGGAAGGGGACAAGTAATTCACCCCTCCACTTT
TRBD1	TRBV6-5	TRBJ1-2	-	CASSYSRQGGGYTF	TGTGCCAGCAGTTACTCCCGACAGGGAGGTGGCTACACCTTC
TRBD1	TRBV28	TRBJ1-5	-	CASSLTTGASFDQPQHF	TGTGCCAGCAGTTTAACAACAGGGGCTTCGTTTGATCAGCCCCAGCATTTT
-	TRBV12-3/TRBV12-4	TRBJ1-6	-	CASSFPGAPLHF	TGTGCCAGCAGTTTCCCCGGGGCACCCCTCCACTTT
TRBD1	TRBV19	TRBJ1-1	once	CASRTRLRGQGTEAFF	TGTGCCAGTAGGACCCGCCTAAGGGGGCAGGGCACTGAAGCTTTCTTT
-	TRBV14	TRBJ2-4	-	CASGPAFIQYF	TGTGCCAGCGGGCCAGCCTTCATTCAGTACTTC
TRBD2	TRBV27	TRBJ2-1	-	CASSFSGRGSVEQFF	TGTGCCAGCAGCTTTAGCGGGAGGGGAAGTGTTGAGCAGTTCTTC
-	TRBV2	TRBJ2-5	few	CASLRIRQETQYF	TGTGCCTCACTGAGAATCCGCCAAGAGACCCAGTACTTC
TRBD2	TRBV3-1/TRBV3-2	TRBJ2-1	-	CASSHFSGSSYNEQFF	TGTGCCAGCAGCCATTTTAGCGGGAGCTCCTACAATGAGCAGTTCTTC
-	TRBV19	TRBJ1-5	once	CASKWTGDNQPQHF	TGTGCCAGTAAGTGGACTGGGGATAATCAGCCCCAGCATTTT
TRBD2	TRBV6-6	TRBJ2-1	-	CASNLSEREGFNEQFF	TGTGCCAGCAACCTATCCGAGCGGGAGGGCTTTAATGAGCAGTTCTTC
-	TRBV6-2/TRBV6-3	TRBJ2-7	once	CASSYPPNEQYF	TGTGCCAGCAGTTACCCCCCCAACGAGCAGTACTTC
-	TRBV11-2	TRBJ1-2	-	CASSPVGYTRGYTF	TGTGCCAGCAGCCCCGTCGGGTACACACGGGGCTACACCTTC
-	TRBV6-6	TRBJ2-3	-	CASSRDRDTLWADTQYF	TGTGCCAGCAGTCGGGACCGGGACACTCTATGGGCAGATACGCAGTATTTT
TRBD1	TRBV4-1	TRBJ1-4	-	CASSQVEQGANEKLFF	TGCGCCAGCAGCCAAGTTGAGCAGGGGGCTAATGAAAAACTGTTTTTT
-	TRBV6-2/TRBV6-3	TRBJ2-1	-	CASTYLGGNEQFF	TGTGCCAGCACTTACTTAGGGGGCAATGAGCAGTTCTTC
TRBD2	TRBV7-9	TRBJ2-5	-	CASSLGLAGVETQYF	TGTGCCAGCAGCTTAGGACTAGCGGGAGTAGAGACCCAGTACTTC
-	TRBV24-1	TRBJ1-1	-	CATSDSGTRNTEAFF	TGTGCCACCAGTGATTCCGGGACAAGGAACACTGAAGCTTTCTTT
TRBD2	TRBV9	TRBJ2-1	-	CASSPGLGDNEQFF	TGTGCCAGCAGTCCGGGACTAGGGGACAATGAGCAGTTCTTC
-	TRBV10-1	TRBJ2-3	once	CASSESWTPLDTQYF	TGCGCCAGCAGTGAGTCTTGGACACCATTAGATACGCAGTATTTT
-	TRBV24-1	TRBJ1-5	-	CATSDPRGPPQPQHF	TGTGCCACCAGTGACCCCCGAGGGCCGCCCCAGCCCCAGCATTTT
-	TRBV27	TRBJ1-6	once	CASSLSAQRGNPGHF	TGTGCCAGCAGTTTATCGGCCCAACGAGGGAACCCGGGCCACTTT
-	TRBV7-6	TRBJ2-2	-	CASSLGLTPNTGELFF	TGTGCCAGCAGCTTAGGTTTGACTCCGAACACCGGGGAGCTGTTTTTT
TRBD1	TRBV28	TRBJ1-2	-	CASRVLFSRTGNGYTF	TGTGCCAGCAGGGTATTATTCTCCCGGACAGGGAACGGCTACACCTTC
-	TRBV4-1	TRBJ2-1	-	CASSQDSALPFYNEQFF	TGCGCCAGCAGCCAAGATAGCGCGCTACCATTTTACAATGAGCAGTTCTTC
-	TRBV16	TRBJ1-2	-	CASSQSSGGYGYTF	TGTGCCAGCAGCCAATCGTCGGGGGGCTATGGCTACACCTTC
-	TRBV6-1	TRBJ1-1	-	CASSGGGAGPGPEAFF	TGTGCCAGCAGTGGAGGGGGGGCAGGCCCCGGTCCTGAAGCTTTCTTT
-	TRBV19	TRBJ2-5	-	CASSPEREETQYF	TGTGCCAGTAGTCCCGAGAGGGAAGAGACCCAGTACTTC
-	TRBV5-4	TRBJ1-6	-	CASSLGEGNSPLHF	TGTGCCAGCAGCTTAGGGGAGGGTAACTCACCCCTCCACTTT
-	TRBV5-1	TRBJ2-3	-	CASRSGWDTQYF	TGCGCCAGCAGATCAGGGTGGGATACGCAGTATTTT
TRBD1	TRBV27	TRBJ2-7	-	CASSSDRGMIAYEQYF	TGTGCCAGCAGTTCGGACAGGGGGATGATTGCCTACGAGCAGTACTTC
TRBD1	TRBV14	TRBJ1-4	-	CASSPPGQLNEKLFF	TGTGCCAGCAGCCCTCCGGGACAGCTTAATGAAAAACTGTTTTTT
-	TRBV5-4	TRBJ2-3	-	CASSLEEGF	TGTGCCAGCAGCTTGGAGGAGGGGTTT
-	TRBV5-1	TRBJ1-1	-	CASSFLQDTEAFF	TGCGCCAGCAGCTTCCTTCAGGACACTGAAGCTTTCTTT
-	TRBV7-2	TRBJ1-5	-	CASSPLGAGGEPQHF	TGTGCCAGCAGCCCTCTCGGGGCCGGGGGGGAGCCCCAGCATTTT
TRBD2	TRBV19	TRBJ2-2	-	CASTRGAGGTGELFF	TGTGCCAGTACCCGCGGGGCGGGAGGCACCGGGGAGCTGTTTTTT
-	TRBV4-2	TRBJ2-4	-	CASSQDSRGAPDIQYF	TGTGCCAGCAGCCAAGACTCCCGGGGGGCGCCGGACATTCAGTACTTC
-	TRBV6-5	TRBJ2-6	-	CASTLADTGANVLTF	TGTGCCAGCACTCTGGCGGATACTGGGGCCAACGTCCTGACTTTC
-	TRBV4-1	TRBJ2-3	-	CASSQDPGLSRKVSDTQYF	TGCGCCAGCAGCCAGGACCCGGGACTCTCCAGGAAAGTCTCAGATACGCAGTATTTT
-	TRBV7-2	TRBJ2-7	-	CASSLIAETYEQYF	TGTGCCAGCAGCTTAATAGCGGAGACCTACGAGCAGTACTTC
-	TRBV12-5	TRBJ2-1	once	CASGLSGLTGEQFF	TGTGCTAGTGGTTTAAGCGGCCTAACGGGTGAGCAGTTCTTC
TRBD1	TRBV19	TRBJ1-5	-	CASDPGQGLNQPQHF	TGTGCCAGCGACCCGGGACAGGGACTAAATCAGCCCCAGCATTTT
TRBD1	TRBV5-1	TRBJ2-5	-	CASSLQDRVLETQYF	TGCGCCAGCAGCTTACAGGACAGGGTGTTAGAGACCCAGTACTTC
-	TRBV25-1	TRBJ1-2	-	CASSEFQGGGWYGYTF	TGTGCCAGCAGTGAATTCCAAGGGGGGGGATGGTATGGCTACACCTTC
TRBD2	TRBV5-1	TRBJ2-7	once	CASSLATGGISSYEQYF	TGCGCCAGCAGCTTGGCCACGGGGGGGATTAGCTCCTACGAGCAGTACTTC
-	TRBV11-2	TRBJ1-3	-	CASSLKDGPGSGNTIYF	TGTGCCAGCAGCTTAAAGGACGGCCCGGGGTCTGGAAACACCATATATTTT
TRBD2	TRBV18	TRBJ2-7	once	CASSPEAGSPWETYEQYF	TGTGCCAGCTCACCAGAAGCGGGATCCCCATGGGAGACCTACGAGCAGTACTTC
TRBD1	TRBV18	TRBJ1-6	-	CASSTLTGTGLNSPLHF	TGTGCCAGCTCAACGCTTACCGGGACAGGACTTAATTCACCCCTCCACTTT
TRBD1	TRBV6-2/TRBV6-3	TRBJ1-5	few	CASSYQPGQGSQPQHF	TGTGCCAGCAGTTATCAACCGGGACAGGGGTCCCAGCCCCAGCATTTT